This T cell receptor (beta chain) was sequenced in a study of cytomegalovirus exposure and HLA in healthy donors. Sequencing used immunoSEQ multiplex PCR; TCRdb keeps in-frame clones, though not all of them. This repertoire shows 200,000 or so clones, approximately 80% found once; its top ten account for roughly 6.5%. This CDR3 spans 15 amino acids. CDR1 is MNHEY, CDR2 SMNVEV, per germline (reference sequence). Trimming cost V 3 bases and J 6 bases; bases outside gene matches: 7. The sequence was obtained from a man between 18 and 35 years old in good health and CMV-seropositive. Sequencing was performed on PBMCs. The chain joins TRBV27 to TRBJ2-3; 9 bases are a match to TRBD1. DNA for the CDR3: TGTGCCAGCAGTTTTGGGGACAGGGTCGACGATACGCAGTATTTT. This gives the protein CASSFGDRVDDTQYF.